This TCR beta chain was recorded in a study of early stage breast cancer tumors. Study-wide background: Each sample averaged approximately 10-fold read coverage. Overall study results and limits: Tumors had around 2.5-fold higher T cell density than normal breast.

As concerns this clone: Its matching antigen is unknown.

This table comes from immunoSEQ multiplex PCR, and its TCRdb copy is limited to in-frame clones, with some not included. The sample has about 41,000 clones, roughly 69% seen once; the top ten hold roughly 7.9%. Germline assignment: CDR1 SGHRS and CDR2 YFSETQ. V lost 4 bases to trimming and J lost 3 bases; unmatched junction nucleotides: 8. The CDR3 loop spans 15 amino acids. This TCR was sampled from a person aged 45 to 59 with breast cancer. Sequences were obtained from blood. The rearrangement links TRBV5-1 to TRBJ1-2; TRBD1 agrees at 8 bases. DNA of the CDR3: TGCGCCAGCAGCACCGAACAGGGGGTGGACTATGGCTACACCTTC. Translated, it gives CASSTEQGVDYGYTF.